The 26 T cell receptor beta chains given below trace back to one sample, sequenced in a study of post-analysis software for immune sequencing data. The study's findings and limits: TRBV segments more frequent in patients than in controls numbered about 5 and included TRBV5-6, TRBV5-1 and TRBV20-1.

Antigens for these TCRs are unknown. Prepared libraries of TCR beta cDNA carried unique molecular identifiers. TCRdb passed the PCR reads through MiXCR, listing each CDR3 protein once. Altogether over 150,000 distinct CDR3 sequences are present, roughly 30% being singletons, with the ten largest covering more than 1.3%. Source material: blood. These receptors were collected from a girl under 18 with multiple sclerosis.

The chain is built from TRBV11-2 and TRBJ2-3; either TRBD1 or TRBD2 may supply D (5 bases each). Between the trimmed V and J ends, which lost 1 base and 0 bases, there was a span of 11 bases. Germline CDR1 SGHAT, CDR2 FQNNGV. This CDR3 region has 16 residues. CDR3 in amino acids: CASSLVVGASTDTQYF. Written as DNA, the CDR3 is TGTGCCAGCAGCTTAGTGGTCGGGGCTAGCACAGATACGCAGTATTTT. Complete variable domain (other parts from reference TRBV11-2 and TRBJ2-3): EAGVAQSPRYKIIEKRQSVAFWCNPISGHATLYWYQQILGQGPKLLIQFQNNGVVDDSQLPKDRFSAERLKGVDSTLKIQPAKLEDSAVYLCASSLVVGASTDTQYFGPGTRLTVL.

This clonotype was detected only a few times. This chain uses TRBV2 with TRBJ2-1; 8 bases agree with TRBD2. CDR3 length equals 17 residues. V trimming: 2 bases; J trimming: 2 bases; junction bases outside the gene matches: 8. Per the germline V gene, CDR1 is SNHLY and CDR2 is FYNNEI. In DNA, the CDR3 is TGTGCCAGCAGTGAACGGGGGAGCGGGAGTGCCTACAATGAGCAGTTCTTC. Protein: CASSERGSGSAYNEQFF.

This clonotype was found many times. Here the CDR3 reads CSVEARANYGYTF. CDR3 bases: TGCAGCGTTGAGGCCCGAGCTAACTATGGCTACACCTTC. The V call is TRBV29-1, the J call TRBJ1-2; D is unresolved. CDR1 and CDR2 (germline): SQVTM, ANQGSEA. V gave up 3 bases and J gave up 0 bases, with 8 bases separating them. CDR3 length equals 13 residues.

As for this clonotype: A much larger clone is a single base away; this may be a read error. The V and J genes are TRBV4-1 and TRBJ2-3, with 7 bases lining up with TRBD2. Per the germline V gene, CDR1 is MGHRA and CDR2 is YSYEKL. The CDR3 runs to 17 residues. The CDR3 region has the DNA TGCGACAGCAGCCGAACCTCCTCGAGCGGGACCACAGATACGCAGTATTTT. It translates to CDSSRTSSSGTTDTQYF.

As concerns this clonotype: One base away lies a much larger clone, so this may be a sequencing read error. The chain uses TRBV7-2 and TRBJ2-7; no firm D call. Germline loops: CDR1 SGHTA, CDR2 FQGNSA. V lost 4 bases to trimming and J lost 3 bases, with 13 bases between them. The CDR3 has 14 residues. The CDR3 DNA sequence: TGTGCCAGCAGCTGCTACCGCTCCTACTACGAGCAGTACTTC. It is translated as CASSCYRSYYEQYF.

Only one count was recorded for this clonotype. A much bigger clone sits one base away, suggesting this may be a read error. V gene TRBV4-1 combines with J gene TRBJ2-7; 7 bases fit TRBD1. Near its end, the DNA agrees better with TRBJ2-5, so the J call may be wrong. Germline V CDR1 and CDR2: MGHRA, YSYEKL. CDR3 length: 14 residues. The CDR3 DNA reads as TGCGCCAGCAGCCAAGAAGGGGGCGAAGGGACCCAGTACTTC. Translated, it gives CASSQEGGEGTQYF.

Note on this clonotype: A much larger clone differs by one base, so this may be a read error. CDR3 DNA sequence: TGTGTTTCCACAGGTGCCAAAAACATTCAGTACTTC. The encoded protein is CVSTGAKNIQYF. This sequence joins TRBV6-5 and TRBJ2-4; perhaps TRBD1 as D (5 bases). The CDR3 consists of 12 residues. Germline-derived CDR1 and CDR2 are MNHEY and SVGAGI.

A single count supports this clonotype. One base away lies a much larger clone, so this may be a sequencing read error. The V and J genes are TRBV18 and TRBJ2-5, with a possible D match to TRBD1 (6 bases). The CDR3 totals 15 residues. Germline CDR1 KGHSH, CDR2 LQKENI. The CDR3 here is CASSHGQTFQEAQYF. CDR3 nucleotide sequence: TGTGCCAGCTCACACGGACAGACCTTCCAAGAGGCCCAGTACTTC. The full variable domain, its missing parts supplied by reference TRBV18 and TRBJ2-5, is NAGVMQNPRHLVRRRGQEARLRCSPMKGHSHVYWYRQLPEEGLKFMVYLQKENIIDESGMPKERFSAEFPKEGPSILRIQQVVRGDSAAYFCASSHGQTFQEAQYFGPGTRLLVL.

This clonotype occurred a few times. The chain combines TRBV3-1 with TRBJ2-1, with 9 bases that match TRBD1. Trimming removed 4 bases from V and 13 bases from J; junction bases left unmatched: 11. The germline CDR1 and CDR2 sequences are LGHDT and YNNKEL (reference sequence). The CDR3 consists of 14 residues. This chain's CDR3 is CASSPVPGQGTQFF. The CDR3 nucleotides are TGTGCCAGCAGCCCAGTCCCGGGACAGGGCACCCAGTTCTTC.

This clonotype was recorded at least ten times. The chain has TRBV14 and TRBJ2-1, with a weak D call TRBD2 (6 bases). The CDR3 runs to 15 residues. In germline, CDR1 is SGHDN, CDR2 FVKESK. Between the trimmed V and J ends, which lost 1 base and 6 bases, there was a span of 13 bases. The CDR3 nucleotides read TGTGCCAGCAGCCAAGTAGGAACGGGAGTCAATGAGCAGTTCTTC. This translates into CASSQVGTGVNEQFF.

A remark on this clonotype: A much larger clonotype is one base distant, so this may be a read error. The CDR3 nucleotides are TGCAGCGTTGTGGACAGCGACGCCTACGAGCAGTACTTC. Amino acid sequence: CSVVDSDAYEQYF. The V call is TRBV29-1, the J call TRBJ2-7, with D possibly matching TRBD1 (6 bases). CDR3 length equals 13 residues. Germline V lookup: CDR1 SQVTM, CDR2 ANQGSEA. Trimming pared 4 bases from V and 2 bases from J, leaving 12 bases between.

This clonotype was counted only a few times. The rearrangement links TRBV9 to TRBJ2-7; D is ambiguous. Germline loops: CDR1 SGDLS, CDR2 YYNGEE. The CDR3 contains 15 residues. Trimming took off 4 bases at V and 1 base at J, with 15 bases between the two ends. The CDR3 DNA reads TGTGCCAGCAGCTCTCTAGGTGAACGGTCCTACGAGCAGTACTTC. This sequence encodes CASSSLGERSYEQYF.

The chain has TRBV12-3 or TRBV12-4 and TRBJ1-1; TRBD1 agrees at 8 bases. The CDR3 length is 14 residues. Trimming cost V 5 bases and J 5 bases; bases outside gene matches: 7. CDR3 nucleotide sequence: TGTGCCAGCAGTCCAGCAGGGGGCGGGACTGAAGCTTTCTTT. This encodes CASSPAGGGTEAFF.

This clonotype appeared once. V and J are TRBV5-1 and TRBJ2-7, with no clear D. The CDR3 consists of 13 residues. Germline lookup yields CDR1 SGHRS and CDR2 YFSETQ. V was shortened by 4 bases and J by 3 bases, with 11 bases between the two germline ends. For the CDR3, the DNA is TGCGCCAGCAGCCCAGACATCCTCTACGAGCAGTACGTC. It translates to CASSPDILYEQYV.

This clonotype has ten or more counts. The CDR3 bases are TGTGCCAGCTCCCCTGACAGGGGGCTCAACGAGCAGTACTTC. Protein product: CASSPDRGLNEQYF. The rearrangement links TRBV18 to TRBJ2-7; the match to TRBD1 covers 10 bases. The CDR3 covers 14 residues. Germline loops: CDR1 KGHSH, CDR2 LQKENI. Trimming at V came to 6 bases and at J to 5 bases, leaving 7 bases not matched to a gene.

In its sample, this clonotype was seen a few times. This chain joins TRBV18 and TRBJ2-5, with D possibly matching TRBD1 (5 bases). The CDR3 sequence is 13 residues long. V was cut by 5 bases and J by 2 bases, with 9 bases left in between. The germline V gene has CDR1 KGHSH and CDR2 LQKENI. The CDR3 region is CASSVGHQETQYF. Written as DNA, the CDR3 is TGTGCCAGCTCAGTTGGACATCAAGAGACCCAGTACTTC.

This clonotype occurred many times. The rearrangement uses TRBV5-6 and TRBJ2-1; D might be TRBD1 or TRBD2, each matching 5 bases. The V end was cut by 4 bases, the J end by 3 bases, with 11 bases between. Germline V gene lookup returns CDR1 SGHDT and CDR2 YYEEEE. This CDR3 is built from 14 residues. CDR3 amino acids: CASSVRGYYNEQFF. The CDR3 DNA sequence: TGTGCCAGCAGCGTCCGGGGCTACTACAATGAGCAGTTCTTC.

The chain has TRBV2 and TRBJ1-1; 7 bases fit TRBD1. Germline lookup yields CDR1 SNHLY and CDR2 FYNNEI. This CDR3 comprises 16 residues. V shed 7 bases and J 1 base; nucleotides not matched to a gene: 12. CDR3: CASTLPGGTANTEAFF. DNA of the CDR3: TGTGCCAGCACCCTCCCTGGAGGGACAGCGAACACTGAAGCTTTCTTT.

This clonotype was recorded at least ten times. V is TRBV5-1 and J is TRBJ2-7; maybe TRBD1 (7 bases). Germline V gene data show CDR1 as SGHRS and CDR2 as YFSETQ. V was cut by 0 bases and J by 2 bases, with 12 bases left in between. The CDR3 spans 15 residues. CDR3 amino acids: CASSLAGDRPYEQYF. As DNA, the CDR3 is TGCGCCAGCAGCTTGGCGGGGGACAGACCCTACGAGCAGTACTTC.

The sample holds many counts of this clonotype. V and J are TRBV11-2 and TRBJ2-7; TRBD1 might be the D (5 bases). V lost 3 bases to trimming and J lost 2 bases, with 14 bases between them. Germline values: CDR1 SGHAT, CDR2 FQNNGV. This CDR3 spans 15 amino acids. The CDR3 coding sequence is TGTGCCAGCAGCTTTCTATCGACAGCCCCCTACGAGCAGTACTTC. Amino acids: CASSFLSTAPYEQYF.

Concerning this clonotype itself: An end of the junction does not agree with germline; a read error may underlie this. The chain has TRBV7-9 and TRBJ2-1; TRBD2 aligns across 12 bases. In germline, CDR1 is SEHNR, CDR2 FQNEAQ (reference sequence). The CDR3 contains 16 residues. This CDR3 is CASSSPGLAGFDERFF. The CDR3 DNA follows: TGTGCCAGCAGCTCCCCGGGACTAGCGGGTTTCGATGAGCGGTTCTTC.

This clonotype was recorded at least ten times. This chain joins TRBV7-8 and TRBJ2-7; the D gene is possibly TRBD1 (6 bases). The CDR3 runs 14 residues. Germline assignment: CDR1 SGHVS and CDR2 FQNEAQ. Trimming took off 2 bases at V and 1 base at J, with 9 bases between the two ends. The CDR3 sequence is CASSLRGQSYEQYF. CDR3 sequence (DNA): TGTGCCAGCAGCTTAAGAGGACAGTCCTACGAGCAGTACTTC.

The table lists this clonotype with a few counts. This sequence joins TRBV12-5 and TRBJ2-5, with TRBD1 as a possible D gene (6 bases). Per germline, CDR1 LGHNT and CDR2 FRNRAP. This CDR3 is built from 14 residues. With 7 bases removed from V and 5 bases from J, the gap between germline ends came to 17 bases. CDR3 DNA sequence: TGTGCTAGTGCCCTCGACAGGTTGAGGGAGACCCAGTACTTC. It yields the protein CASALDRLRETQYF.

This clonotype turned up a few times. The V and J genes are TRBV7-8 and TRBJ2-3; 8 bases are a match to TRBD2. V shed 5 bases, J shed 2 bases, and the junction held 9 bases outside the gene matches. The CDR3 contains 16 residues. Per the germline V gene, CDR1 is SGHVS and CDR2 is FQNEAQ. The CDR3 region has the DNA TGTGCCAGCAGCCCCTCGGGACTAGGTATCACAGATACGCAGTATTTT. Its translation is CASSPSGLGITDTQYF.

Concerning this clonotype itself: A much larger clone is a single base away; this may be a read error. The chain couples TRBV5-4 to TRBJ2-1; 9 nucleotides agree with TRBD2. The J call may not be correct, given that the DNA end is closer to TRBJ2-7. The CDR3 is 17 amino acids. Per germline, CDR1 SGHNT and CDR2 YYREEE (reference sequence). CDR3 sequence reads: CASSLVQTTSGYNEQYF. The CDR3 DNA reads as TGTGCCAGCAGCTTGGTCCAAACGACTAGCGGTTACAATGAGCAGTACTTC.

CDR3 sequence (DNA): TGTGCCAGCGGAGCTAATACGCAGTATTTT. Its translation: CASGANTQYF. The chain recombines TRBV28 with TRBJ2-3; D is unresolved. Looked up from germline, CDR1 is MDHEN and CDR2 is SYDVKM. This CDR3 spans 10 amino acids. Between the trimmed V and J ends, which lost 8 bases and 7 bases, there was a span of 7 bases.